This section outlines one TCR beta chain sequence together with its context. The source of the sample is a study of human T cells and chemical hapten exposure. This CDR3 region has 15 residues. Germline V gives CDR1 MNHEY, CDR2 SVGEGT. V lost 0 bases and J lost 9, with 14 bases in between. TCRdb fed the RACE reads into MiXCR, producing one record per CDR3 protein. The top ten clones hold approximately 2% of a sample with some 120,000 distinct CDR3 sequences, about 9.4% of them seen once. Time point of the sample: healthy volunteer bleed at 2 weeks. The template was total RNA from unfractionated whole blood.

The origin of this receptor is a male donor in good health. Some clones in this sample may be carry-over from other donors' samples. The sequencing input was whole blood. The J gene is TRBJ2-2, the V gene TRBV6-2 or TRBV6-3; D is tentatively TRBD1 or TRBD2 (5 bases each). CDR3 region: CASSYSLQGVRELFF. The CDR3 DNA follows: TGTGCCAGCAGTTACTCGCTCCAGGGAGTCCGGGAGCTGTTTTTT.